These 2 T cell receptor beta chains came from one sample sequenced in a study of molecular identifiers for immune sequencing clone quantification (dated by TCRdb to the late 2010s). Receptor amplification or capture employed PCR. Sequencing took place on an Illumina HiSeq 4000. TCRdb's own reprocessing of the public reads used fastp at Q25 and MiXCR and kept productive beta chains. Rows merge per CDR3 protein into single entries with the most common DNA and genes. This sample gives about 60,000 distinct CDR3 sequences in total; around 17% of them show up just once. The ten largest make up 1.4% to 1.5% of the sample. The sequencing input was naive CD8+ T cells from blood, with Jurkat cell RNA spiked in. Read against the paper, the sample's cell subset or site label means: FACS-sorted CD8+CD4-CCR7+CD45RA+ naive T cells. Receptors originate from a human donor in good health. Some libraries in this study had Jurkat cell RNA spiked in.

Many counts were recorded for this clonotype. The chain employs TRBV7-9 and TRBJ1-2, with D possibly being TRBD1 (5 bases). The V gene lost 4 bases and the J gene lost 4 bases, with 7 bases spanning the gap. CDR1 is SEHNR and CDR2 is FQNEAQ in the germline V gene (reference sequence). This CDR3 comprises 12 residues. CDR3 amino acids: CASSSGTYGYTF. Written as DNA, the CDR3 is TGTGCCAGCAGCTCGGGGACCTATGGCTACACCTTC.

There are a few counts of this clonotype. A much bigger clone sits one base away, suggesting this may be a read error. The DNA for the CDR3 is TGTGCCAGCAGCTGTGGCGGGAGCTCCTACGAGCAGTACTTC. Translation: CASSCGGSSYEQYF. V is TRBV7-2 and J is TRBJ2-7; 7 bases fit TRBD2. In germline, CDR1 is SGHTA, CDR2 FQGNSA. The CDR3 length is 14 residues. The V segment lost 4 bases and the J segment 0 bases; nucleotides outside the gene matches: 3.